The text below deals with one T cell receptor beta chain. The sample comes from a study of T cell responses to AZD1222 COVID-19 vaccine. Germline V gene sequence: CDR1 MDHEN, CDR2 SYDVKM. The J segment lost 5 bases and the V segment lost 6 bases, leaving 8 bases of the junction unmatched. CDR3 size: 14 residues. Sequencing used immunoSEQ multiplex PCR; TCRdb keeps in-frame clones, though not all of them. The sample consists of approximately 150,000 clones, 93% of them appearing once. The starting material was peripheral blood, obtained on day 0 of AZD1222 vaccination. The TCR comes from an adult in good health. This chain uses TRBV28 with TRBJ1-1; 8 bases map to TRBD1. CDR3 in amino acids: CASRSGGRWTEAFF. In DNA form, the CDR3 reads TGTGCCAGCAGATCAGGGGGCCGATGGACTGAAGCTTTCTTT.